Detailed here is one T cell receptor (beta chain). Its antigen remains unidentified. Per-base qualities were not stored, and no clone one base away is much larger. TCRbeta CDR3 regions were amplified from genomic DNA by means of the immunoSEQ Assay, a bias-controlled multiplex PCR. In the authors' own workflow: The number of nucleated cells in each sample was estimated from the amplification of reference gene primers within the assay. To quantify the absolute abundance of each unique TCRbeta CDR3 rearrangement, sequence reads were collapsed and filtered. For each sample, productive Simpson clonality was calculated by taking the square root of Simpson's diversity index across productive rearrangements. Entries here come from immuneACCESS through TCRdb and include only in-frame sequences with V and J called. Some clones fail to appear in such tables; in the studies checked, an unresolved V gene covers under half of the shortfall, and the cause of the remainder is unknown. The V and J calls and clone size were taken over from that table, and D and trimming were inferred from the DNA. Here the sample has 150,000 to 200,000 clones; more than 70% occur a single time. Over 7% of the sample comes from the top ten.

Enrolling through a virtual design, the prospective study's participants ranged in age from roughly 18 to 95 years and lived across about two dozen United States geographic areas. To assign participants to cohorts, the prospective study relied on clinical history that participants themselves reported in a screening survey and a study questionnaire. Recovered participants in ImmuneRACE Cohort 3 were defined by two consecutive negative NP/OP PCR tests, clearance by a healthcare professional, or resolution of symptoms. In the prospective study, mobile phlebotomists collected whole blood, serum and a nasopharyngeal or oropharyngeal swab from each participant. Additional blood draws and questionnaires over an approximately 2-month period could optionally be provided by prospective study participants. Before DNA extraction, blood samples from the prospective study were shipped at room temperature or frozen.

The data were taken from a study of blood T cell repertoires in COVID-19 (dated by TCRdb to between 2020 and 2021). Concerning the study at large: Samples from collaborators originated in the United States, Italy and Spain and spanned both the acute and convalescent phases of COVID-19. Subjects who had been exposed to COVID-19, were actively infected with it, or had recovered from it provided the deeply sampled blood TCRbeta repertoires that made up the dataset. Samples came from the ongoing ImmuneRACE study (first 160 participants) plus 1,254 subjects from 6 global collaborators. A de-identified subject ID, COVID-19 status, age in years and sex were almost always included in the sample metadata. The prospective study material was composed of cDNA or gDNA derived from T cells, B-cell-depleted T cells, or PBMCs. Where available, HLA class I and class II types were taken from metadata supplied by the sample provider and were not determined by assay-based typing. The repertoires were released in a freely available public database meant as a resource for research on the immune response to SARS-CoV-2.

Overall study results and their limits: How much clinical and demographic metadata was included differed by source and by participant, and the metadata was provided uncurated.

V trim: 7 bases; J trim: 3 bases; unmatched bases: 12. The cysteine opens and the phenylalanine closes a CDR3 of 15 amino acids. Only the CDR3 portion is preserved as DNA: 45 bases, with reading frame beginning at the first base. CDR1 and CDR2, looked up from the germline V gene (reference sequence), are MNHEY and SMNVEV. This receptor was identified in a woman in her 30s who had recovered from COVID-19. The V and J genes are TRBV27 and TRBJ2-7, with 7 middle bases fitting TRBD1. Source material: PBMCs or T cells enriched from blood (not recorded which). In nucleotide form, the sequence is TGTGCCAGCATTAAAAACCGGGACAGTCACTACGAGCAGTACTTC. This yields the protein CASIKNRDSHYEQYF.